This record covers a single T cell receptor beta chain. Its antigen is unidentified. TCRdb passed the reads through MiXCR, listing each CDR3 protein once. The sample lists 230,000 or so distinct CDR3 sequences; about 40% were seen once. The data derive from a study of T cell repertoires in cytomegalovirus infection. As for the study in general: Through public TCR beta signatures, both CMV infection and matching HLA type were indicated.

Germline V gene lookup returns CDR1 SGHDN and CDR2 FVKESK. After removal of 8 bases from V and 5 bases from J, the junction contained 12 bases not matched to a gene. CDR3 length: 15 amino acids. Findings and limits, study-wide: The study found HLA-C-restricted CMV-specific TCR beta clonotypes dominating the ex vivo response. Cumulative frequency of public TCR beta families picked out carriers of CMV plus the relevant HLA.

The sequence derives from a human donor in good health (CMV status not recorded). Some clones in this sample may be carry-over from other donors' samples. V and J are TRBV14 and TRBJ1-2; 9 bases map to TRBD1. Material: CD8+ T cells from cultured PBMCs, obtained from culture after CMV antigen stimulation. CDR3 DNA sequence: TGTGCCAGCGGATTTACCCGGGACAGGGAGTATGGCTACACCTTC. Translated, it gives CASGFTRDREYGYTF.